This is a list of T cell receptor beta chains from one sample in a study of response to subunit inactivated influenza vaccine. TCRdb itself ran the RT-PCR reads through MiXCR, one entry per CDR3 protein. The sample shows hundreds of thousands of distinct CDR3 sequences, 11% to 15% of them seen only once. Specimen: PBMCs from blood, collected around 15 days before vaccination. Receptor source: a man in his fifties or sixties who received an inactivated influenza vaccine. The CDR3 runs from the conserved cysteine through the conserved F or W. The size field is filled for only some rows; it gives once, few, many or a size class.

v_gene	abundance	j_gene	CDR3aa
TRBV4-3	-	TRBJ1-4	CASSSRRGTNEKLFF
TRBV18	-	TRBJ2-5	CASSEQGRSQETQYF
TRBV15	few	TRBJ1-4	CATSRGQATNEKLFF
TRBV29-1	few	TRBJ2-7	CSVEGGSLYEQYF
TRBV25-1	few	TRBJ2-5	CASSESTGSQETQYF
TRBV20-1	many	TRBJ1-1	CSAGQGDTEAFF
TRBV28	few	TRBJ2-7	CASSYRGWGEQYF
TRBV5-1	-	TRBJ1-1	CASSAGTGSTEAFF
TRBV28	many	TRBJ2-7	CASSFLASSYEQYF
TRBV20-1	-	TRBJ2-1	CSAGREDEQFF
TRBV7-9	many	TRBJ1-1	CASSLAMGDTEAFF
TRBV12-3/TRBV12-4	-	TRBJ1-3	CASSNTGLGNTIYF
TRBV6-2/TRBV6-3	-	TRBJ2-6	CASSYKTTGTSGANVLTF
TRBV7-9	few	TRBJ2-7	CASSSMMSSEQYF
TRBV11-2	-	TRBJ2-5	CASSLPRKGQETQYF
TRBV27	-	TRBJ1-2	CASSLQGANYGYTF
TRBV18	few	TRBJ1-1	CASSPPLKNTEAFF
TRBV11-2	-	TRBJ2-2	CASSWLQGRNTGELFF
TRBV4-1	few	TRBJ2-1	CASSQYGPYNEQFF
TRBV14	few	TRBJ2-3	CASSQDEVASDTQYF
TRBV13	few	TRBJ2-7	CASSLRSASGRINEQYF
TRBV15	many	TRBJ2-2	CATSGSGWGGTGELFF
TRBV11-1	-	TRBJ2-5	CASSSRWGLETQYF
TRBV12-3/TRBV12-4	-	TRBJ2-7	CASSLALYYEQYF
TRBV4-3	few	TRBJ2-5	CASSQDVVRVGETQYF
TRBV29-1	-	TRBJ1-1	CSVEDLKSRMNTEAFF
TRBV5-1	-	TRBJ2-7	CASRPTSGAFYEQYF
TRBV12-3/TRBV12-4	-	TRBJ2-5	CASGFTETQYF
TRBV28	-	TRBJ2-5	CASSPPPLETQYF
TRBV4-3	few	TRBJ1-2	CASSQDWRQGGGYTF
TRBV11-2	-	TRBJ1-5	CASSLGRWGHSDQPQHF
TRBV6-6	-	TRBJ2-3	CASCSLGLAGLVDTQYF
TRBV5-8	few	TRBJ1-2	CASSLGQLDYGYTF
TRBV5-1	-	TRBJ2-3	CASSLTGRAPDTQYF
TRBV19	-	TRBJ2-3	CASSINTGGADTQYF
TRBV20-1	-	TRBJ2-1	CSARGRPGNEQFF
TRBV20-1	-	TRBJ2-1	CSARVGTSGPLSGFF
TRBV4-3	-	TRBJ1-3	CASSQDGTGNTIYF
TRBV11-2	many	TRBJ2-7	CASSLTGQSYEQYF
TRBV9	-	TRBJ2-5	CASSVVGSQGTQYF
TRBV12-3/TRBV12-4	few	TRBJ2-1	CASREKGLAVYNEQFF
TRBV21-1	few	TRBJ2-1	CASSKGPSGAYNEQFF
TRBV7-2	few	TRBJ2-7	CASRAPPGLAGGEQYF
TRBV7-2	few	TRBJ2-2	CASSWRYQGFMTGELFF
TRBV4-2	few	TRBJ2-2	CASSQVWPANTGELFF
TRBV3-1	few	TRBJ2-5	CASTRDRAGQETQYF
TRBV28	few	TRBJ2-2	CASSLTGGSSGELFF
TRBV12-3/TRBV12-4	-	TRBJ2-3	CASSSFQAESTDTQYF
TRBV4-3	-	TRBJ2-3	CASSQGWTDTQYF
TRBV28	-	TRBJ2-5	CASSFRMQPETQYF
TRBV4-2	-	TRBJ1-2	CASSQGRGQGAHYGYTF
TRBV12-3/TRBV12-4	-	TRBJ1-2	CASSRTYSNYGYTF
TRBV20-1	few	TRBJ2-3	CSARSMDRGPDTQYF
TRBV12-3/TRBV12-4	few	TRBJ1-2	CASSFDRGRALTF
TRBV4-2	-	TRBJ2-1	CASSQEGAGQLGYNEQFF